This entry describes one T cell receptor beta chain. The antigen is unknown. V was shortened by 1 base and J by 14 bases, with 18 bases between the two germline ends. The CDR3 is 15 residues long. The germline V gene encodes CDR1 MNHEY and CDR2 SMNVEV (reference sequence). TCR beta libraries were built with iRepertoire HTBI primers and Arm-PCR of CDR3 regions. TCRdb reanalysed the multiplex PCR reads using MiXCR and keeps one entry per CDR3 protein. There are roughly 360,000 distinct CDR3 sequences in the sample; 10% to 15% occur only once, and 18% lies in the top ten. As to time point: newly diagnosed GD, antithyroid drugs for less than 3 months. PBMCs were the source of the RNA used for TCR sequencing. These data originate in a study of regulatory T cells in long-lasting Graves disease. General observations from the study: Clonotypes that were public and shared totalled about 2,500 in persistent patients versus 850 to 1,000 in new patients. TRBV28, TRBJ1-2 and TRBJ2-5 emerged as the favored segments in persistent disease.

This same sample was also part of a study on T cells in Graves' hyperthyroidism and ophthalmopathy. That publication notes: The hyperthyroidism was newly diagnosed and had lasted under 2 months; the patients were aged 18 to 65. HTBI primers were used for first-round RT-PCR of the TCR CDR3.

This TCR came from a woman aged 18-35 years with Graves disease. The source was peripheral blood mononuclear cells (PBMCs), collected at new diagnosis, from a patient treated with antithyroid drugs. The chain uses TRBV27 and TRBJ1-6; D not certain. The CDR3 DNA follows: TGTGCCAGCAGTTTATACGCAATTGAGGGTTCCACCCTCCACTTT. Encoded protein: CASSLYAIEGSTLHF.